This T cell receptor (beta chain) was obtained from a study of blood T cell repertoires in COVID-19 (dated by TCRdb to the early 2020s). Regarding the complete study: Collaborator samples came from the United States, Italy and Spain and covered acute and convalescent phases of COVID-19. The prospective study material was composed of cDNA or gDNA derived from T cells, B-cell-depleted T cells, or PBMCs. Where available, HLA class I and class II types were obtained from metadata supplied by the sample provider rather than from assay-based typing. Subjects who had been exposed to COVID-19, were actively infected with it, or had recovered from it provided the deeply sampled blood TCRbeta repertoires that made up the dataset. Sample metadata almost always included a de-identified subject ID, COVID-19 status, age in years and sex. Samples came from the ongoing ImmuneRACE study (first 160 participants) plus 1,254 subjects from 6 global collaborators. A freely available public database, intended as a resource for researchers studying the immune response to SARS-CoV-2, is where the repertoires were released. What the research found in general, with its limitations: The quantity of clinical and demographic metadata differed by source and by participant and was supplied without curation.

TCRbeta CDR3 regions were amplified from genomic DNA using the immunoSEQ Assay, a bias-controlled multiplex PCR. For the original study's pipeline: The number of nucleated cells in each sample was estimated by amplification of reference gene primers within the assay. Sequence reads were collapsed and filtered to measure the absolute abundance of every unique TCRbeta CDR3 rearrangement. For each sample, productive Simpson clonality was calculated as the square root of Simpson's diversity index across productive rearrangements. TCRdb holds this immuneACCESS table with in-frame rearrangements only. Some clones are missing; in checked studies, unresolved V genes explain under half, and the rest has no known cause. V and J calls and clone size follow that table, whereas D and trimming were derived from the DNA. Within this sample are fewer than 350,000 clones, with 80% to 90% of them counted one time only. About 4.2% of the sample lies in the top ten.

Participants in the prospective study were enrolled through a virtual design, were aged roughly 18 to 100 years, and lived in about 25 United States geographic areas. Cohort assignment in the prospective study relied on participant-reported clinical history from a screening survey and a study questionnaire. In the prospective study, mobile phlebotomists collected whole blood, serum and a nasopharyngeal or oropharyngeal swab from each participant. Over a 2-month period, participants in the prospective study had the option of providing additional blood draws and questionnaires. Before DNA extraction, prospective study blood samples were shipped either frozen or at room temperature. In this sample, this clone turned up once. The target of this receptor is not known. No base-level quality is on record; no much larger clone is a single base apart. CDR1 and CDR2 are drawn from the germline V gene: MNHEY, SVGAGI. Measured from the cysteine to the phenylalanine, the CDR3 is 13 residues long. Of all the DNA, just the CDR3 is kept, 39 bases in frame from base 1. Germline trimming: 5 bases from V, 8 bases from J; junction bases outside gene matches: 7.

The sequence derives from a woman in her 40s with acute COVID-19. The sequencing input was PBMCs or T cells enriched from blood (not recorded which). The chain uses TRBV6-5 and TRBJ1-2; TRBD1 matches 8 bases in the middle. The CDR3 region: CASSPQGARGYTF. Here is the DNA: TGTGCCAGCAGTCCCCAGGGGGCTAGGGGCTACACCTTC.